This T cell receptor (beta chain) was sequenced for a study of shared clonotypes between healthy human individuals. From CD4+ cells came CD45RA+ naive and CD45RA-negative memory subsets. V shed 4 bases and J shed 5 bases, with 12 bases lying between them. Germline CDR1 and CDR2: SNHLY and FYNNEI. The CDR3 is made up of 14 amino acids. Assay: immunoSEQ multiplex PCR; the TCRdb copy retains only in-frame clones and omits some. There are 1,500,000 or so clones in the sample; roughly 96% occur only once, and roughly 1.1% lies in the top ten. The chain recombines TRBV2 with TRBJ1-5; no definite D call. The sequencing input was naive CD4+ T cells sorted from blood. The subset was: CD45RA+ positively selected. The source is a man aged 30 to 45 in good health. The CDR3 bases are TGTGCCAGCAGTGGGGGTTTGTTGCATCAGCCCCAGCATTTT. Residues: CASSGGLLHQPQHF.